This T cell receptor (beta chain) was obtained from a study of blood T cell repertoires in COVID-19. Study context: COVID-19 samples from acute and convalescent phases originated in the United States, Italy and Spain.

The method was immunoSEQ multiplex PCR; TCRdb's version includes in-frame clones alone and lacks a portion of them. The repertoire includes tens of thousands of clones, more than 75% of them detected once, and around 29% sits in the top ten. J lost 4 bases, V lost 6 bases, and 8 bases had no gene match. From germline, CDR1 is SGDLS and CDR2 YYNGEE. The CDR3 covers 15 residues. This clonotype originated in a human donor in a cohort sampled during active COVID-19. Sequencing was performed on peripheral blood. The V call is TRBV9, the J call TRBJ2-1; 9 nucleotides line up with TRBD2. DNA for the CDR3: TGTGCCAGCAACCCGGGACTAGCAGTTTACAATGAGCAGTTCTTC. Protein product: CASNPGLAVYNEQFF.